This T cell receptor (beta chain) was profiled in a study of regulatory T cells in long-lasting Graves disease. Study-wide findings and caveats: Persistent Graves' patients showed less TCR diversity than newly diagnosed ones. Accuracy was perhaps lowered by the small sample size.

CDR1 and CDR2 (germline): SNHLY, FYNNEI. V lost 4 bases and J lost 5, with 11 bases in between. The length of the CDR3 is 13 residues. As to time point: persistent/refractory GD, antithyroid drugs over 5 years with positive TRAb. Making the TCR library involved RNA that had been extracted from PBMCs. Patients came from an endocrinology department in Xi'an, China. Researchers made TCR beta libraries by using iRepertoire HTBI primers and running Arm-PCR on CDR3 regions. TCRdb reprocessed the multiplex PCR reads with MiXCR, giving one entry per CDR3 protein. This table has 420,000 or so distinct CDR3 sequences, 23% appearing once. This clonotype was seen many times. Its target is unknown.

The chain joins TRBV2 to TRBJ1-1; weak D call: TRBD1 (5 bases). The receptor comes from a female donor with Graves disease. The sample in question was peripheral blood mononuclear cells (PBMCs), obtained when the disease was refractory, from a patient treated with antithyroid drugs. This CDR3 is CASSVGGRTEAFF. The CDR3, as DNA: TGTGCCAGCAGTGTTGGGGGAAGGACTGAAGCTTTCTTT.